The 21 T cell receptor beta chains given below trace back to one sample, sequenced in a study of CD4+ T cells in melanoma. Measured with immunoSEQ multiplex PCR; TCRdb has only the in-frame clones, and not every one. The data show over 100,000 clones, around 93% seen once. The sequencing sample was made of peripheral blood. These receptors all stem from a human donor with melanoma.

The chain carries TRBV5-1 and TRBJ2-1; 11 bases agree with TRBD2. Losses at the gene ends were 1 base for V and 5 bases for J; bases not matched to a gene: 5. The CDR3 totals 16 residues. In germline, CDR1 is SGHRS, CDR2 YFSETQ. This chain's CDR3 is CASSLRRGLADNEQFF. CDR3 coding DNA: TGCGCCAGCAGCTTGCGCCGGGGACTAGCGGACAATGAGCAGTTCTTC.

In its sample, this clone was seen once. The chain uses TRBV7-6 and TRBJ1-1; D perhaps matches TRBD1 (5 bases). With 3 bases removed from V and 1 base from J, the gap between germline ends came to 12 bases. Per the germline V gene, CDR1 is SGHVS and CDR2 is FNYEAQ. The CDR3 is 15 residues long. The CDR3 sequence is CASSFGAGKNTEAFF. CDR3 sequence (DNA): TGTGCCAGCAGCTTCGGGGCAGGGAAGAACACTGAAGCTTTCTTT. The full variable domain, rest sourced from reference TRBV7-6 and TRBJ1-1, is GAGVSQSPRYKVTKRGQDVALRCDPISGHVSLYWYRQALGQGPEFLTYFNYEAQQDKSGLPNDRFSAERPEGSISTLTIQRTEQRDSAMYRCASSFGAGKNTEAFFGQGTRLTVV.

The chain employs TRBV4-3 and TRBJ2-5, with D uncertain. Deletions cut 0 bases from V and 4 bases from J, with 6 bases between. Germline CDR1 is LGHNA and CDR2 is YSLEER. The CDR3 runs 13 residues. This chain's CDR3 is CASSQDAGETQYF. The CDR3 nucleotides are TGCGCCAGCAGCCAAGATGCAGGAGAGACCCAGTACTTC.

The V gene is TRBV5-1, the J gene TRBJ2-7; 7 bases line up with TRBD1. The CDR3 sequence is 15 residues long. The junction had 6 bases not matched to a gene; V was cut back by 0 bases and J by 3 bases. Per germline, CDR1 SGHRS and CDR2 YFSETQ. The CDR3, as DNA: TGCGCCAGCAGCTTGGCCCGGGGACAGAACTACGAGCAGTACTTC. Encoded protein: CASSLARGQNYEQYF. The variable domain in full, with the rest retrieved from reference TRBV5-1 and TRBJ2-7, is KAGVTQTPRYLIKTRGQQVTLSCSPISGHRSVSWYQQTPGQGLQFLFEYFSETQRNKGNFPGRFSGRQFSNSRSEMNVSTLELGDSALYLCASSLARGQNYEQYFGPGTRLTVT.

The J gene is TRBJ2-2, the V gene TRBV6-5, with a tentative D call TRBD2 (6 bases). In germline, CDR1 is MNHEY, CDR2 SVGAGI. V was trimmed by 0 bases and J by 5 bases, leaving 10 bases between them. This CDR3 has 15 amino acids. CDR3 amino acids: CASSYSGTGTGELFF. CDR3 coding DNA: TGTGCCAGCAGTTACTCCGGGACTGGGACCGGGGAGCTGTTTTTT.

The DNA for the CDR3 is TGTGCCAGCAGCTTAGATCCCAAAACCAACATTCAGTACTTC. Translation gives CASSLDPKTNIQYF. The rearrangement joins TRBV7-9 to TRBJ2-4; D is uncertain. The V end lost 1 base, the J end lost 7 bases, and 11 bases lay between the germline ends. The germline CDR1 and CDR2 sequences are SEHNR and FQNEAQ (reference sequence). CDR3 size: 14 residues.

V usage is TRBV6-5 and J usage is TRBJ2-1, with a weak D call TRBD1 (6 bases). In germline, CDR1 is MNHEY, CDR2 SVGAGI. The CDR3 is 13 residues long. Trimming took 6 bases from V and 4 from J, leaving 10 bases between them. The CDR3 region is CASSWDTYNEQFF. The CDR3 DNA reads TGTGCCAGCAGCTGGGACACTTACAATGAGCAGTTCTTC.

The rearrangement joins TRBV30 to TRBJ1-3; 7 nucleotides line up with TRBD1. The germline V gene encodes CDR1 GTSNPN and CDR2 SVGIG (reference sequence). CDR3 length equals 13 residues. J was trimmed by 0 bases and V by 8 bases; bases with no gene match: 4. CDR3: CAATGVSGNTIYF. In DNA, the CDR3 is TGTGCCGCTACAGGGGTCTCTGGAAACACCATATATTTT.

The chain couples TRBV7-2 to TRBJ1-3; D might be TRBD1 (5 bases). The CDR3 sequence is 15 residues long. Germline V gene sequence: CDR1 SGHTA, CDR2 FQGNSA. V lost 5 bases and J 0 bases, leaving 11 bases between the germline ends. The CDR3, as DNA: TGTGCCAGCAGCACGACAGTGAACTCTGGAAACACCATATATTTT. It yields the protein CASSTTVNSGNTIYF. The entire variable domain, with the rest obtained from reference TRBV7-2 and TRBJ1-3, is as follows: GAGVSQSPSNKVTEKGKDVELRCDPISGHTALYWYRQSLGQGLEFLIYFQGNSAPDKSGLPSDRFSAERTGGSVSTLTIQRTQQEDSAVYLCASSTTVNSGNTIYFGEGSWLTVV.

The rearrangement joins TRBV28 to TRBJ2-2; 7 nucleotides match TRBD2. The CDR3 is 16 amino acids. Per germline, CDR1 MDHEN and CDR2 SYDVKM. Losses at the gene ends were 1 base for V and 3 bases for J; bases not matched to a gene: 5. Written as DNA, the CDR3 is TGTGCCAGCAGTTTATTAGAGCTAGCGGACACCGGGGAGCTGTTTTTT. It yields the protein CASSLLELADTGELFF.

This chain connects TRBV5-1 to TRBJ1-1; D might be TRBD1 (6 bases). Germline V gene sequence: CDR1 SGHRS, CDR2 YFSETQ. V was trimmed by 0 bases and J by 5 bases, leaving 8 bases between them. The CDR3 contains 13 residues. For the CDR3, the DNA is TGCGCCAGCAGCTTGGAGACAGGAACTGAAGCTTTCTTT. Protein: CASSLETGTEAFF.

The V gene is TRBV28, the J gene TRBJ2-3; the D gene is possibly TRBD1 (6 bases). Trimming took 8 bases from V and 4 from J, leaving 19 bases between them. Per germline, CDR1 MDHEN and CDR2 SYDVKM. The CDR3 spans 15 residues. The CDR3 region is CASSGRTEGPDTQYF. CDR3 nucleotide sequence: TGTGCCAGCTCGGGCAGGACAGAAGGCCCAGATACGCAGTATTTT.

On this clone: Different DNA sequences within this sample yield the same CDR3. This chain connects TRBV18 to TRBJ2-7, with a possible D match to TRBD2 (6 bases). The V and J ends lost 3 bases and 2 bases respectively, with 8 bases between them. This CDR3 is 13 amino acids long. Germline V gene lookup returns CDR1 KGHSH and CDR2 LQKENI. This chain's CDR3 is CASSPSGTYEQYF. CDR3 nucleotide sequence: TGTGCCAGCTCACCTAGCGGAACCTACGAGCAGTACTTC.

This sequence joins TRBV11-2 and TRBJ2-1, with 8 bases matching TRBD2. Germline CDR1 reads SGHAT; CDR2 reads FQNNGV. J gave up 2 bases and V 3 bases, and 3 bases lay outside the gene matches. This CDR3 is built from 15 residues. DNA for the CDR3: TGTGCCAGCAGCTTGCTTAGCGGGACCTACAATGAGCAGTTCTTC. The encoded protein is CASSLLSGTYNEQFF.

V gene TRBV10-3 combines with J gene TRBJ1-5, with D possibly matching TRBD1 (5 bases). Trimming took 4 bases from V and 6 from J, leaving 7 bases between them. From germline, CDR1 is ENHRY and CDR2 SYGVKD. There are 12 residues in the CDR3. CDR3 amino acids: CAISGDGQPQHF. The CDR3 DNA is TGTGCCATCAGTGGGGACGGTCAGCCCCAGCATTTT.

The CDR3 protein is CASSFAQGSYEQYF. The DNA of the CDR3 is TGTGCCAGCAGCTTTGCTCAGGGTTCGTACGAGCAGTACTTC. The chain employs TRBV7-2 and TRBJ2-7; D may be TRBD1 (5 bases). CDR3 length: 14 residues. V lost 3 bases, J lost 4 bases, and 13 bases lay in between. Germline V gene sequence: CDR1 SGHTA, CDR2 FQGNSA.

The chain couples TRBV19 to TRBJ1-1, with 8 positions matching TRBD1. Germline V gene sequence: CDR1 LNHDA, CDR2 SQIVND (reference sequence). This CDR3 is 16 amino acids long. The J segment lost 4 bases and the V segment lost 3 bases, leaving 10 bases of the junction unmatched. CDR3 DNA: TGTGCCAGTAGTATCTTGCCCGGACAGGGCTCCACTGAAGCTTTCTTT. The encoded protein is CASSILPGQGSTEAFF. The whole variable domain, filled in from reference TRBV19 and TRBJ1-1, reads DGGITQSPKYLFRKEGQNVTLSCEQNLNHDAMYWYRQDPGQGLRLIYYSQIVNDFQKGDIAEGYSVSREKKESFPLTVTSAQKNPTAFYLCASSILPGQGSTEAFFGQGTRLTVV.

The V gene is TRBV27, the J gene TRBJ2-1; TRBD2 aligns across 7 bases. Germline values: CDR1 MNHEY, CDR2 SMNVEV (reference sequence). J was trimmed by 10 bases and V by 4 bases; bases with no gene match: 13. The CDR3 runs 15 residues. The CDR3 is CASSSSPSRAGEQFF. Here the CDR3 DNA reads TGTGCCAGCAGTTCTAGCCCAAGTAGAGCGGGAGAGCAGTTCTTC.

The chain recombines TRBV11-2 with TRBJ1-1, with a tentative D call TRBD1 (5 bases). V shed 3 bases and J shed 5 bases, with 10 bases lying between them. Germline lookup yields CDR1 SGHAT and CDR2 FQNNGV. The CDR3 runs 13 residues. The CDR3 nucleotides read TGTGCCAGCAGCTTTCTGGGGGGGACTGAAGCTTTCTTT. Translating gives CASSFLGGTEAFF.

This chain uses TRBV9 with TRBJ2-1; TRBD2 agrees at 7 bases. Unmatched junction bases numbered 9, after V lost 3 bases and J lost 0 bases. Germline CDR1 SGDLS, CDR2 YYNGEE. CDR3 length: 17 amino acids. The CDR3 DNA reads as TGTGCCAGCAGCGCCCTACCGGGACTACGCTCCTACAATGAGCAGTTCTTC. It specifies CASSALPGLRSYNEQFF.

The chain has TRBV6-5 and TRBJ2-5; 11 nucleotides line up with TRBD2. Germline trimming cut 0 bases from V and 5 bases from J; bases unmatched to any gene: 5. The CDR3 extends over 16 amino acids. Germline loops: CDR1 MNHEY, CDR2 SVGAGI. The CDR3 sequence: CASSYSLAGGYETQYF. CDR3 nucleotide sequence: TGTGCCAGCAGTTACTCGTTAGCGGGGGGGTATGAGACCCAGTACTTC.